This TCR beta chain was identified during a study of T cell responses to AZD1222 COVID-19 vaccine. Produced via immunoSEQ multiplex PCR; TCRdb's table is partial and in-frame only. Among 95,000 to 150,000 clones listed, around 89% were seen once. The CDR3 covers 14 residues. Trimming cost V 2 bases and J 0 bases, with 7 bases left between them. Germline CDR1 and CDR2: MNHEY and SVGEGT. The source is an adult in good health. The chain carries TRBV6-2 or TRBV6-3 and TRBJ1-1; D possibly corresponds to TRBD1 (5 bases). The source material was peripheral blood, sampled on day 0 of AZD1222 vaccination. This CDR3 reads CASSYQGMNTEAFF. CDR3 sequence (DNA): TGTGCCAGCAGTTACCAGGGTATGAACACTGAAGCTTTCTTT.